These 11 T cell receptor beta chains came from one sample sequenced in a study of blood T cell repertoires in COVID-19 (TCRdb year 2020). The method behind the library was the immunoSEQ multiplex PCR assay. TCRdb retrieved this table from immuneACCESS and kept in-frame rearrangements only. Not all clones are present; in checked studies, unresolved V genes account for under half, and no reason is known for the remainder. The table for this sample lists roughly 130,000 clones; 70% to 85% of them were counted only once. Clones ranked in the top ten supply about 4.5% of the sample. Sequencing was carried out using peripheral blood. The receptors shown here come from a woman aged 70-85 years with acute or convalescent COVID-19.

The chain has TRBV3-1 (or the pseudogene TRBV3-2) and TRBJ2-3; weak D call: TRBD2 (7 bases). CDR3 size: 15 residues. The germline V and J ends were trimmed by 3 bases and 5 bases, with 15 bases remaining between them. Per the germline V gene, CDR1 is LGHDT and CDR2 is YNNKEL (reference sequence). The CDR3 sequence is CASSQNEGGQDTQYF. CDR3 nucleotide sequence: TGTGCCAGCAGCCAGAATGAGGGGGGGCAAGATACGCAGTATTTT.

For the CDR3, the DNA is TGTGCCTGGAGTGCAATGGCGGCTGGTGAGCAGTTCTTC. Translation: CAWSAMAAGEQFF. The chain has TRBV30 and TRBJ2-1; D gene uncertain. Germline CDR1 is GTSNPN and CDR2 is SVGIG (reference sequence). The CDR3 is 13 residues long. Trimming stripped 1 base from V and 9 bases from J, with 13 bases between.

The chain is built from TRBV11-3 and TRBJ1-1, with a weak D call TRBD1 (6 bases). CDR3 size: 14 residues. Trimming cost V 5 bases and J 1 base, with 11 bases left between them. In germline, CDR1 is SGHNT, CDR2 YENEEA. The CDR3 nucleotides are TGTGCCAGCAGCCCGGACAGACGGAACACTGAAGCTTTCTTT. Protein: CASSPDRRNTEAFF.

The V gene is TRBV7-9, the J gene TRBJ1-2; D is undetermined. This CDR3 comprises 13 residues. Per the germline V gene, CDR1 is SEHNR and CDR2 is FQNEAQ (reference sequence). V was trimmed by 5 bases and J by 1 base, leaving 8 bases between them. The CDR3 loop reads CASSPNSNYGYTF. DNA of the CDR3: TGTGCCAGCAGCCCTAACAGTAACTATGGCTACACCTTC.

Here the CDR3 DNA reads TGTGCCAGCAGCCAAGCCCAGGTTATGAACACTGAAGCTTTCTTT. Protein product: CASSQAQVMNTEAFF. This chain links TRBV3-1 (or the pseudogene TRBV3-2) with TRBJ1-1, with D uncertain. V lost 1 base and J lost 0, with 9 bases in between. The germline gives CDR1 LGHDT, CDR2 YNNKEL (reference sequence). This CDR3 spans 15 amino acids.

This clone was found a few times. V is TRBV30 and J is TRBJ2-7; no reliable D call. Per the germline V gene, CDR1 is GTSNPN and CDR2 is SVGIG (reference sequence). The CDR3 totals 13 residues. Trimming shortened V by 0 bases and J by 0 bases, and 6 bases separated the two germline ends. CDR3 sequence reads: CAWSVPGSYEQYF. The CDR3 DNA reads as TGTGCCTGGAGTGTACCAGGCTCCTACGAGCAGTACTTC.

The chain carries TRBV4-1 and TRBJ2-1; 13 nucleotides align to TRBD2. The CDR3 totals 16 residues. Trimming cost V 2 bases and J 7 bases; bases outside gene matches: 5. CDR1 and CDR2 from the germline V gene are MGHRA and YSYEKL. Here the CDR3 reads CASSQPTSGGANEQFF. CDR3 nucleotides: TGCGCCAGCAGCCAACCTACTAGCGGGGGGGCGAATGAGCAGTTCTTC.

V gene TRBV19 combines with J gene TRBJ1-5; 10 nucleotides line up with TRBD1. Germline assignment: CDR1 LNHDA and CDR2 SQIVND (reference sequence). After removal of 7 bases from V and 6 bases from J, the junction contained 27 bases not matched to a gene. The CDR3 is 21 amino acids. The CDR3 sequence: CASTTPGRDRGAGWFSQPQHF. CDR3 DNA sequence: TGTGCCAGTACCACTCCCGGGAGGGACAGGGGCGCGGGGTGGTTCAGTCAGCCCCAGCATTTT.

The genes are TRBV29-1 and TRBJ1-5, with D unclear. Germline lookup yields CDR1 SQVTM and CDR2 ANQGSEA. V lost 6 bases and J 4 bases, leaving 10 bases between the germline ends. The CDR3 spans 12 residues. The CDR3 DNA reads as TGCAGCGTCGGGTCTATAAATCAGCCCCAGCATTTT. Amino acids: CSVGSINQPQHF.

This chain uses TRBV7-8 with TRBJ2-5; 9 bases agree with TRBD2. V trimming: 9 bases; J trimming: 2 bases; junction bases outside the gene matches: 10. CDR3 length: 15 residues. CDR1 and CDR2 (germline): SGHVS, FQNEAQ. The CDR3 is CASQSGGLPQETQYF. In DNA, the CDR3 is TGTGCCAGTCAAAGCGGGGGGTTACCACAAGAGACCCAGTACTTC.

The chain recombines TRBV9 with TRBJ2-1; D perhaps matches TRBD2 (5 bases). Deletions cut 5 bases from V and 0 bases from J, with 24 bases between. The CDR3 length is 19 residues. Germline CDR1 SGDLS, CDR2 YYNGEE. The CDR3 DNA is TGTGCCAGCAGGGCAATTGTGGGAGACTTTACGAGCTCCTACAATGAGCAGTTCTTC. Its translation: CASRAIVGDFTSSYNEQFF.